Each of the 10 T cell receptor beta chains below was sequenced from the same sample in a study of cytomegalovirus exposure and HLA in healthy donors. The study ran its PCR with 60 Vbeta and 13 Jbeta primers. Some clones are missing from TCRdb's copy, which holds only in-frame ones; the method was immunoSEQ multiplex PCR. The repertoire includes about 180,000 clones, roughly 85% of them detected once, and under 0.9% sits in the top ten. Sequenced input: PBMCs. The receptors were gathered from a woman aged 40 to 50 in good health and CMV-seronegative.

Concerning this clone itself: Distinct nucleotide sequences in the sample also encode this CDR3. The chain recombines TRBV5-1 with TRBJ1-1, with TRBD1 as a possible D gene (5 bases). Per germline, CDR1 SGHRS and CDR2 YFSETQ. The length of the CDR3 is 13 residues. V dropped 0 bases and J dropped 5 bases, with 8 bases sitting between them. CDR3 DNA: TGCGCCAGCAGCTTGGGTGGGGGGACTGAAGCTTTCTTT. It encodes CASSLGGGTEAFF.

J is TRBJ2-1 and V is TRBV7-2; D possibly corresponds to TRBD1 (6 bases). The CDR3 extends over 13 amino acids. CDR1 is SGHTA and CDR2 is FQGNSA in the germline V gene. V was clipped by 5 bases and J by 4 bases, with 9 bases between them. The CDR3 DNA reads TGTGCCAGCAGCCTACAGGGTTACAATGAGCAGTTCTTC. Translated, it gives CASSLQGYNEQFF.

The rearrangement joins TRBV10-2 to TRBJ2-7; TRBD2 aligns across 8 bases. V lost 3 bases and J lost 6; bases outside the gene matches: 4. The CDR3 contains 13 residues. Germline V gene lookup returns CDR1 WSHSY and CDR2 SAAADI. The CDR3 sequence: CASSEGTRSEQYF. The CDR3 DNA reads TGCGCCAGCAGTGAAGGGACTAGGAGCGAGCAGTACTTC.

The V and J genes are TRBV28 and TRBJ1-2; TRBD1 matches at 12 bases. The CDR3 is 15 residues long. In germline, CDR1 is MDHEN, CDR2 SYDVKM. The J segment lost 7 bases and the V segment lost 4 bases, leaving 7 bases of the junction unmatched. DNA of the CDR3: TGTGCCAGCAGTTCAACCGGGACAGGGGGCTGTGGCTACACCTTC. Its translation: CASSSTGTGGCGYTF.

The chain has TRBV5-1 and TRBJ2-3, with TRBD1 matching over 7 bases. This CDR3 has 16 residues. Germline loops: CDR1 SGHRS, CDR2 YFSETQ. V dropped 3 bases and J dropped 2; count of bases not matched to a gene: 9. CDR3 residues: CASSWTGTDLTDTQYF. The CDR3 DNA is TGCGCCAGCAGCTGGACCGGGACAGATCTCACAGATACGCAGTATTTT.

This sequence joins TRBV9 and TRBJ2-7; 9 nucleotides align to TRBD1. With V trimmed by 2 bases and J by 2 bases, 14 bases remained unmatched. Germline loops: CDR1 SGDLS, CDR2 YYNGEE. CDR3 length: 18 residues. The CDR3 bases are TGTGCCAGCAGCGTGCCGGGACAGGGAATTCTCGCCCCCTACGAGCAGTACTTC. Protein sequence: CASSVPGQGILAPYEQYF.

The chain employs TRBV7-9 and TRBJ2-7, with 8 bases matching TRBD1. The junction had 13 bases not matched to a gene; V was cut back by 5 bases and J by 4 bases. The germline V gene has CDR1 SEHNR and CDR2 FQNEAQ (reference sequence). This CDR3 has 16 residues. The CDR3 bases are TGTGCCAGCAGCCCGTATTTTCGGACAGGGTCTTACGAGCAGTACTTC. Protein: CASSPYFRTGSYEQYF.

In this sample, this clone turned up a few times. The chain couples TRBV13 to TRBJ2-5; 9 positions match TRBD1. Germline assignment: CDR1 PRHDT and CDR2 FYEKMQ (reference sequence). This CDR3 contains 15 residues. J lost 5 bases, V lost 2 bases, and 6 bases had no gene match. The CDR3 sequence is CASSLRTGGRETQYF. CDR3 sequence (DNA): TGTGCCAGCAGCTTAAGAACAGGGGGCAGGGAGACCCAGTACTTC.

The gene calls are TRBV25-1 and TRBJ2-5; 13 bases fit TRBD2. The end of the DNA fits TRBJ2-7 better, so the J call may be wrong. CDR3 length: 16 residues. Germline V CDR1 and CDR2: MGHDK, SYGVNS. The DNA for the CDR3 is TGTGCCAGTTCCTCGAGACTAGCGGGAGGTTGGGGCGAGCAGTACTTC. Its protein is CASSSRLAGGWGEQYF.

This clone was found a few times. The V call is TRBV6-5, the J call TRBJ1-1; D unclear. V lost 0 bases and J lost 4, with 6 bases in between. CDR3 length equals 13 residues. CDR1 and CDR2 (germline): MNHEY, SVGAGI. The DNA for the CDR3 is TGTGCCAGCAGTTACTCATCATTCACTGAAGCTTTCTTT. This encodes CASSYSSFTEAFF.